The rows below give T cell receptor beta chains drawn from one sample of a study of shared clonotypes between healthy human individuals. Assay used: immunoSEQ multiplex PCR; TCRdb lists only in-frame clones, some missing. The sample has under 600,000 clones, around 95% seen once; the top ten hold about 0.059%. The sequenced sample consisted of naive CD4+ T cells sorted from blood. The receptors were gathered from a woman aged 25 to 39 in good health. Both conserved end residues are part of each CDR3. The D gene is left open where the match is weak. The size entry is marked missing in some rows and otherwise reads once, few, many or a size class.

J gene | D gene | V gene | clone size | CDR3 DNA | CDR3 protein
TRBJ1-1 | - | TRBV5-1 | - | TGCGCCAGCAGCTTGGCGTTAAACACCCAGGGGACTGAAGCTTTCTTT | CASSLALNTQGTEAFF
TRBJ2-3 | TRBD2 | TRBV5-1 | - | TGCGCCAGCAGCACGGGGACTAGCGAAAGCACAGATACGCAGTATTTT | CASSTGTSESTDTQYF
TRBJ2-1 | TRBD2 | TRBV5-6 | - | TGTGCCAGCAGCTTGGGGACTAGCGGGAGAGTAGTCTATGAGCAGTTCTTC | CASSLGTSGRVVYEQFF
TRBJ2-2 | - | TRBV10-3 | once | TGTGCCATCAGGGGGGGCGCGGACACCGGGGAGCTGTTTTTT | CAIRGGADTGELFF
TRBJ1-2 | TRBD1 | TRBV19 | few | TGTGCCAGTAGTAGGGGACAGGACTATGGCTACACCTTC | CASSRGQDYGYTF
TRBJ2-2 | - | TRBV18 | - | TGTGCCAGCTCACCCTACAAGAACACCGGGGAGCTGTTTTTT | CASSPYKNTGELFF
TRBJ2-3 | - | TRBV6-5 | - | TGTGCCAGCAGCGGGGGCAGGAGGACAGATACGCAGTATTTT | CASSGGRRTDTQYF
TRBJ2-7 | TRBD1 | TRBV27 | - | TGTGCCAGCAGTTACAGGGGAGCGCAGTACTTC | CASSYRGAQYF
TRBJ2-2 | TRBD2 | TRBV19 | - | TGTGCCAGTAGTAGACTAGCGGGAGGGGCCGGGGAGCTGTTTTTT | CASSRLAGGAGELFF
TRBJ2-3 | TRBD1 | TRBV2 | - | TGTGCCAGCAGGCCCCAGGGGGTCAGCACAGATACGCAGTATTTT | CASRPQGVSTDTQYF
TRBJ2-5 | - | TRBV5-1 | - | TGCGCCAGCAGCCCGGACCAGGGGGAGACCCAGTACTTC | CASSPDQGETQYF
TRBJ2-3 | - | TRBV19 | - | TGTGCCAGTAGTCAGTCTCGCACAGATACGCAGTATTTT | CASSQSRTDTQYF
TRBJ1-1 | - | TRBV9 | - | TGTGCCAGCAGTAGAATGGGAGGGAACACTGAAGCTTTCTTT | CASSRMGGNTEAFF
TRBJ2-1 | TRBD2 | TRBV11-2 | - | TGTGCCAGCAGCTTACCACTAGCGGGAAAAGATGAGCAGTTCTTC | CASSLPLAGKDEQFF